The present T cell receptor beta chain was sequenced within a study of T cells in Graves' hyperthyroidism and ophthalmopathy. There are 14 residues in the CDR3. The ends were cut back, 7 bases at V and 6 bases at J, with 18 bases in the middle. From germline, CDR1 is LNHDA and CDR2 SQIVND (reference sequence). Aged 18 to 65, the patients had hyperthyroidism that was newly diagnosed and had lasted under 2 months. Any patient presenting with uncontrolled infection, other autoimmune disease, pregnancy or lactation was left out. It was RNA transcripts that yielded the amplified TCR beta CDR3 regions. First-round RT-PCR of the TCR CDR3 relied on the HTBI primer set. TCRdb re-analysed the multiplex PCR reads in MiXCR, keeping a single row per CDR3 protein. The data hold around 540,000 distinct CDR3 sequences, with about half observed a single time.

V usage is TRBV19 and J usage is TRBJ1-2; D may be TRBD1 (6 bases). Sample: peripheral blood or thyroid tissue (not recorded which). This TCR was recovered from a woman younger than 35 with Graves' hyperthyroidism. CDR3 nucleotide sequence: TGTGCCAGTACCATATCCCAGGGGATCCATGGCTACACCTTC. Translated, it gives CASTISQGIHGYTF.